A single sample gave rise to the 5 T cell receptor beta chains below, sequenced in a study of cytomegalovirus exposure and HLA in healthy donors. PCR primers comprised 60 Vbeta and 13 Jbeta primers. Here immunoSEQ multiplex PCR was the method, and the copy in TCRdb shows in-frame clones only, minus some. The table includes under 150,000 clones, about two thirds detected once. The sequencing input was PBMCs. The receptors here all came from a human donor in good health.

The chain employs TRBV27 and TRBJ2-3, with 15 bases aligning to TRBD2. In germline, CDR1 is MNHEY, CDR2 SMNVEV (reference sequence). Unmatched junction bases numbered 10, after V lost 5 bases and J lost 1 base. The CDR3 extends over 19 amino acids. The CDR3 DNA follows: TGTGCCAGCAGTCCTGGACTAGCGGGAGGGGGGAGGGGCACAGATACGCAGTATTTT. This gives the protein CASSPGLAGGGRGTDTQYF.

V is TRBV9 and J is TRBJ2-1; D possibly corresponds to TRBD2 (5 bases). V lost 3 bases to trimming and J lost 4 bases, with 8 bases between them. This CDR3 comprises 13 residues. CDR1 SGDLS and CDR2 YYNGEE come from the germline V gene. The DNA for the CDR3 is TGTGCCAGCAGCGAGAGGGTGTACAATGAGCAGTTCTTC. This sequence encodes CASSERVYNEQFF. The full variable domain, in which reference TRBV9 and TRBJ2-1 provide the parts outside the CDR3, is DSGVTQTPKHLITATGQRVTLRCSPRSGDLSVYWYQQSLDQGLQFLIQYYNGEERAKGNILERFSAQQFPDLHSELNLSSLELGDSALYFCASSERVYNEQFFGPGTRLTVL.

This clone showed up just once. The chain combines TRBV10-3 with TRBJ2-7, with D perhaps matching TRBD2 (6 bases). Germline V gene sequence: CDR1 ENHRY, CDR2 SYGVKD. V lost 7 bases, J lost 6 bases, and 19 bases lay in between. CDR3 length: 14 amino acids. The CDR3: CAITFRLENSEQYF. For the CDR3, the DNA is TGTGCCATCACCTTCAGACTAGAGAATAGCGAGCAGTACTTC.

This rearrangement joins TRBV18 to TRBJ2-5, with 8 bases matching TRBD2. Matching the DNA end better, TRBJ2-7 makes the J call doubtful. Germline-derived CDR1 and CDR2 are KGHSH and LQKENI. This CDR3 has 14 amino acids. CDR3 coding DNA: TGTGCCAGCTCGCAACTAGCGGACTCCTACGAGCAGTACTTC. Residues: CASSQLADSYEQYF.

This chain connects TRBV7-2 to TRBJ2-7; tentative D call: TRBD1 (5 bases). Germline V CDR1 and CDR2: SGHTA, FQGNSA. The V end was cut by 6 bases, the J end by 4 bases, with 16 bases between. The CDR3 has 14 residues. CDR3: CASSPTAALYEQYF. The CDR3 DNA reads TGTGCCAGCAGTCCGACAGCCGCCCTATACGAGCAGTACTTC.